What follows is one T cell receptor (beta chain) and its context. Its antigen is not known. Only in-frame clones appear in the TCRdb table, and some are missing; sequencing was by immunoSEQ multiplex PCR. The sample contains approximately 21,000 clones, 70% to 80% of which appear only once. The data belong to a study of OX40 agonist ivuxolimab in advanced cancers. General study results and limits: Averaged across samples, CD8+ T cells carried more expanded clones than CD4+ did. Antigen targets of the expanded peripheral T cells went undetermined. Individuals who were partial responders at 0.1-3.0 mg/kg had clonal expansion that ranked among the lowest.

Blood draws occurred at baseline, cycle 4 day 1, and cycle 7 day 1. Germline CDR1 is MDHEN and CDR2 is SYDVKM. Trimming took off 3 bases at V and 7 bases at J, with 6 bases between the two ends. This CDR3 has 11 residues. The clonotype was recovered from an adult with an advanced solid tumor such as melanoma, head and neck, liver or kidney cancer. The chain employs TRBV28 and TRBJ1-1; D uncertain. The sequences come from CD4+ or CD8+ T cells sorted from blood, collected in a trial of the OX40 agonist ivuxolimab. As DNA, the CDR3 is TGTGCCAGCAGTTTTGAGGATGAAGCTTTCTTT. It is translated as CASSFEDEAFF.